This passage covers 13 T cell receptor beta chains from one sample sequenced in a study of early T cells in non-severe SARS-CoV-2 infection. TCRdb re-called the 5' RACE reads through MiXCR, storing one row per CDR3 protein. The table lists around 60,000 distinct CDR3 sequences, around 11% of them singletons. The source was whole blood, collected at baseline. These receptors were taken from an adult who was a healthcare worker with PCR-confirmed SARS-CoV-2 infection or an uninfected control (not recorded which).

This chain connects TRBV20-1 to TRBJ1-1; D perhaps matches TRBD1 (6 bases). The V end lost 4 bases, the J end lost 11 bases, and 23 bases lay between the germline ends. The CDR3 covers 14 residues. Germline V gives CDR1 DFQATT, CDR2 SNEGSKA (reference sequence). CDR3 coding DNA: TGCAGTGCTATACTTACTGGGACACTAGATCAGGCTTTCTTT. Translation: CSAILTGTLDQAFF.

This clonotype was seen repeatedly, ten times or more. The chain combines TRBV11-2 with TRBJ2-1; 9 positions match TRBD2. Germline V gives CDR1 SGHAT, CDR2 FQNNGV. CDR3 length: 13 amino acids. J lost 16 bases, V lost 1 base, and 8 bases had no gene match. The CDR3 is CASSLALAGGPFF. The CDR3 nucleotides are TGTGCCAGCAGCTTAGCCCTGGCGGGGGGGCCATTCTTC.

The chain recombines TRBV6-6 with TRBJ1-2, with 7 bases lining up with TRBD1. The CDR3 has 15 residues. Losses at the gene ends were 0 bases for V and 1 base for J; bases not matched to a gene: 2. Germline V gene sequence: CDR1 MNHNY, CDR2 SVGAGI (reference sequence). The CDR3 coding sequence is TGTGCCAGCAGTTACTCGACAGGGCTTAACTATGGCTACACCTTC. Its translation: CASSYSTGLNYGYTF.

The chain uses TRBV27 and TRBJ2-5; D is ambiguous. CDR1 is MNHEY, CDR2 SMNVEV, per germline (reference sequence). The V gene lost 5 bases and the J gene lost 2 bases, with 12 bases spanning the gap. The CDR3 loop spans 14 amino acids. CDR3 region: CASSVSRIQETQYF. Written as DNA, the CDR3 is TGTGCCAGCAGTGTCTCGCGGATACAAGAGACCCAGTACTTC.

This clonotype was counted many times. V and J are TRBV29-1 and TRBJ1-1; D uncertain. In germline, CDR1 is SQVTM, CDR2 ANQGSEA. The CDR3 length is 11 residues. V shed 6 bases and J shed 4 bases, with 9 bases lying between them. The CDR3 spells CSVPGSTEAFF. DNA of the CDR3: TGCAGCGTCCCCGGAAGCACTGAAGCTTTCTTT.

The chain has TRBV7-2 and TRBJ2-2; no firm D call. Germline values: CDR1 SGHTA, CDR2 FQGNSA. V dropped 6 bases and J dropped 10 bases, with 9 bases sitting between them. The CDR3 sequence is 11 residues long. CDR3 protein: CASSSLTELFF. CDR3 sequence (DNA): TGTGCCAGCAGTTCGCTCACGGAGCTGTTTTTT.

In this sample, this clonotype turned up a few times. CDR3 protein: CASSEAQLSTEAFF. The DNA for the CDR3 is TGTGCCAGCAGTGAAGCCCAACTGTCAACTGAAGCTTTCTTT. V is TRBV6-1 and J is TRBJ1-1; D not resolved. This CDR3 has 14 residues. V lost 0 bases and J lost 5, with 10 bases in between. CDR1 is MNHNS, CDR2 SASEGT, per germline.

This clonotype was seen more than once but under ten times. The chain has TRBV10-3 and TRBJ1-6; D is perhaps TRBD1 (6 bases). Germline V gene lookup returns CDR1 ENHRY and CDR2 SYGVKD. Trimming took 3 bases from V and 7 from J, leaving 10 bases between them. The CDR3 length is 14 residues. In DNA form, the CDR3 reads TGTGCCATCAGTGAAGCCAGGGGAAATTCACCCCTCCACTTT. This sequence encodes CAISEARGNSPLHF.

The J gene is TRBJ1-2, the V gene TRBV7-8; tentative D call: TRBD1 (6 bases). Per the germline V gene, CDR1 is SGHVS and CDR2 is FQNEAQ. V dropped 1 base and J dropped 6 bases, with 9 bases sitting between them. CDR3 length equals 13 residues. The CDR3 spells CASSLEGQDGYTF. The CDR3 nucleotides are TGTGCCAGCAGCTTAGAGGGACAAGATGGCTACACCTTC.

CDR3 sequence reads: CASSLGQLYTGELFF. The CDR3 region has the DNA TGTGCCAGCAGCTTGGGACAGCTATACACCGGGGAGCTGTTTTTT. The rearrangement uses TRBV5-6 and TRBJ2-2; maybe TRBD1 (5 bases). The germline V gene encodes CDR1 SGHDT and CDR2 YYEEEE. V dropped 0 bases and J dropped 3 bases, with 9 bases sitting between them. The CDR3 has 15 amino acids.

CDR3 in DNA: TGTGCCATCGGCGGGGCAAAACTTTCCACAGATACGCAGTATTTT. This gives the protein CAIGGAKLSTDTQYF. This chain links TRBV6-2 or TRBV6-3 with TRBJ2-3; D may be TRBD2 (6 bases). The CDR3 runs 15 residues. Germline CDR1 is MNHEY and CDR2 is SVGEGT. The V and J ends lost 10 bases and 2 bases respectively, with 19 bases between them.

There are a few counts of this clonotype. This chain uses TRBV20-1 with TRBJ2-5; TRBD2 might be the D (6 bases). The CDR3 covers 14 residues. CDR1 and CDR2 (germline): DFQATT, SNEGSKA (reference sequence). V gave up 6 bases and J gave up 4 bases, with 18 bases separating them. The CDR3 here is CSAGRGGARETQYF. The CDR3 bases are TGCAGTGCAGGGCGCGGCGGGGCGCGAGAGACCCAGTACTTC.

This clonotype was observed at least ten times. The chain joins TRBV5-1 to TRBJ2-7; D might be TRBD1 (6 bases). There are 14 residues in the CDR3. Germline CDR1 is SGHRS and CDR2 is YFSETQ. V shed 4 bases and J shed 13 bases, with 24 bases lying between them. This CDR3 is CASSLGVEGTLIYF. DNA for the CDR3: TGCGCCAGCAGCCTAGGCGTGGAAGGGACACTCATTTACTTC.